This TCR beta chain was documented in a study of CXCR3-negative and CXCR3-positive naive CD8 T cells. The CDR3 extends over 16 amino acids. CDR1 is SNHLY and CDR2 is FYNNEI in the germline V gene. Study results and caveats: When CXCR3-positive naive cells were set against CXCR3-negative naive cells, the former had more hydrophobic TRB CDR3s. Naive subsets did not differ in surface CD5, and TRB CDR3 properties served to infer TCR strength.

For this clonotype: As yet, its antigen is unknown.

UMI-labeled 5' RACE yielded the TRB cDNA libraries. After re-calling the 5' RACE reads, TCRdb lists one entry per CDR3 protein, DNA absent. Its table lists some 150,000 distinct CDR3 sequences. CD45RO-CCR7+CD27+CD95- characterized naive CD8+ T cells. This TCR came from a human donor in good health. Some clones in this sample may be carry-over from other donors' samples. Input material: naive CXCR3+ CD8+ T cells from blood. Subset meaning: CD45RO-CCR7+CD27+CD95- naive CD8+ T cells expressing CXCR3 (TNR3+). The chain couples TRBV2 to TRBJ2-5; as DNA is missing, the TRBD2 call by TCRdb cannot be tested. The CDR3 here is CASTAGPPWELETQYF. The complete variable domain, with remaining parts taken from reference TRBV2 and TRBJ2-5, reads EPEVTQTPSHQVTQMGQEVILRCVPISNHLYFYWYRQILGQKVEFLVSFYNNEISEKSEIFDDQFSVERPDGSNFTLKIRSTKLEDSAMYFCASTAGPPWELETQYFGPGTRLLVL.